Following are 13 T cell receptor beta chains from one sample sequenced in a study of cytomegalovirus exposure and HLA in healthy donors (dated by TCRdb to the late 2010s). Library preparation was by the immunoSEQ multiplex PCR assay. What TCRdb holds here is the immuneACCESS table cut down to in-frame rearrangements. Part of the clones is not present; checked against another copy, under half of the missing clones reflect an unresolved V gene, and the others are unexplained. Present in this sample are roughly 190,000 clones, 86% of which were seen just once. In total, the top ten clones hold 7.2% of the sample. The material sequenced was PBMCs. The receptors were sampled from a man younger than 40 in good health and CMV-seropositive.

The chain links TRBV7-9 to TRBJ2-4; 11 positions agree with TRBD2. V shed 0 bases and J 8 bases; nucleotides not matched to a gene: 9. Germline V CDR1 and CDR2: SEHNR, FQNEAQ (reference sequence). The CDR3 is 17 residues long. The CDR3 nucleotides are TGTGCCAGCAGCTTAGCAGCTAGCGGGAGGTGGCGAGACATTCAGTACTTC. This gives the protein CASSLAASGRWRDIQYF.

The chain combines TRBV29-1 with TRBJ2-1, with a weak D call TRBD2 (6 bases). Germline CDR1 is SQVTM and CDR2 is ANQGSEA. V was clipped by 7 bases and J by 7 bases, with 20 bases between them. The CDR3 loop spans 14 amino acids. As DNA, the CDR3 is TGCAGCGGGGAGGCGGGAATGCCATGGAATGAGCAGTTCTTC. Its protein is CSGEAGMPWNEQFF.

The chain recombines TRBV27 with TRBJ2-7, with a tentative D call TRBD1 (6 bases). V was cut by 5 bases and J by 0 bases, with 8 bases left in between. The V gene's germline CDR1 is MNHEY and CDR2 SMNVEV (reference sequence). This CDR3 contains 13 residues. The CDR3: CASSPRGSYEQYF. As DNA, the CDR3 is TGTGCCAGCAGTCCCAGGGGCTCCTACGAGCAGTACTTC.

This clone is a singleton in its sample. J is TRBJ1-1 and V is TRBV29-1, with a tentative D call TRBD1 (5 bases). V gave up 6 bases and J gave up 4 bases, with 15 bases separating them. CDR3 size: 13 residues. Germline CDR1 reads SQVTM; CDR2 reads ANQGSEA. The CDR3 sequence is CSVTVAGGTEAFF. CDR3 sequence (DNA): TGCAGCGTAACGGTCGCGGGGGGCACTGAAGCTTTCTTT.

V gene TRBV28 combines with J gene TRBJ2-7; 7 bases match TRBD1. This CDR3 region has 15 residues. J lost 1 base, V lost 5 bases, and 8 bases had no gene match. Germline assignment: CDR1 MDHEN and CDR2 SYDVKM. The DNA for the CDR3 is TGTGCCAGCAGTCCCCCGGGACAGTTTTCCTACGAGCAGTACTTC. Translation gives CASSPPGQFSYEQYF.

The chain's CDR3 is CASSVTGGAGFSYTF. In nucleotides, the CDR3 is TGTGCCAGCAGTGTTACAGGGGGCGCGGGATTCAGCTACACCTTC. The genes are TRBV6-1 and TRBJ1-2; TRBD1 matches at 9 bases. Germline values: CDR1 MNHNS, CDR2 SASEGT. V dropped 4 bases and J dropped 9; count of bases not matched to a gene: 12. The CDR3 consists of 15 residues.

The chain recombines TRBV29-1 with TRBJ1-1; 7 bases match TRBD1. Germline V gene sequence: CDR1 SQVTM, CDR2 ANQGSEA. The CDR3 consists of 12 residues. J gave up 1 base and V 7 bases, and 3 bases lay outside the gene matches. The CDR3: CSAGDRNTEAFF. In DNA, the CDR3 is TGCAGCGCCGGGGACAGGAACACTGAAGCTTTCTTT.

The chain has TRBV4-1 and TRBJ1-2; unclear D gene. Trimming removed 0 bases from V and 3 bases from J, with 14 bases in between. CDR3 length equals 16 residues. Looked up from germline, CDR1 is MGHRA and CDR2 is YSYEKL. CDR3 sequence reads: CASSQDATPRHYGYTF. CDR3 sequence (DNA): TGCGCCAGCAGCCAAGACGCCACCCCTCGACACTATGGCTACACCTTC.

The V call is TRBV4-1, the J call TRBJ1-4, with 7 bases that match TRBD1. The CDR3 is 15 residues long. Germline CDR1 MGHRA, CDR2 YSYEKL. V was pared by 6 bases and J by 8 bases, with 12 bases of the junction left unmatched. This CDR3 reads CASRRTGDPSEKLFF. DNA of the CDR3: TGCGCCAGCAGGCGCACAGGGGATCCGTCGGAAAAACTGTTTTTT.

The gene calls are TRBV27 and TRBJ2-3; TRBD2 matches 9 bases. Germline V lookup: CDR1 MNHEY, CDR2 SMNVEV (reference sequence). CDR3 length equals 16 residues. V was pared by 5 bases and J by 4 bases, with 10 bases of the junction left unmatched. The CDR3, as DNA: TGTGCCAGCAGTGCCCCGGGACTAGCAGTCGCAGATACGCAGTATTTT. It specifies CASSAPGLAVADTQYF.

This clone was observed once. The rearrangement uses TRBV4-1 and TRBJ1-5, with TRBD1 matching over 7 bases. Germline V CDR1 and CDR2: MGHRA, YSYEKL. The CDR3 is made up of 14 amino acids. V was clipped by 6 bases and J by 3 bases; unmatched bases: 5. The CDR3 DNA reads as TGCGCCAGCAGTTCCGGGACAGACAATCAGCCCCAGCATTTT. This gives the protein CASSSGTDNQPQHF.

CDR3 sequence: CASSQDQGTTTNEKLFF. CDR3 in DNA: TGTGCCAGCAGCCAAGATCAGGGGACGACAACTAATGAAAAACTGTTTTTT. The gene calls are TRBV4-2 and TRBJ1-4, with D perhaps matching TRBD1 (6 bases). Per the germline V gene, CDR1 is LGHNA and CDR2 is YNFKEQ. This CDR3 comprises 17 residues. The germline V and J ends were trimmed by 0 bases and 0 bases, with 11 bases remaining between them.

This clone was detected only once. The V call is TRBV4-1, the J call TRBJ2-1; no clear D gene. This CDR3 is 14 amino acids long. Germline CDR1 MGHRA, CDR2 YSYEKL. V dropped 0 bases and J dropped 0 bases, with 3 bases sitting between them. The CDR3 reads CASSQDFSYNEQFF. Written as DNA, the CDR3 is TGCGCCAGCAGCCAAGACTTCTCCTACAATGAGCAGTTCTTC.